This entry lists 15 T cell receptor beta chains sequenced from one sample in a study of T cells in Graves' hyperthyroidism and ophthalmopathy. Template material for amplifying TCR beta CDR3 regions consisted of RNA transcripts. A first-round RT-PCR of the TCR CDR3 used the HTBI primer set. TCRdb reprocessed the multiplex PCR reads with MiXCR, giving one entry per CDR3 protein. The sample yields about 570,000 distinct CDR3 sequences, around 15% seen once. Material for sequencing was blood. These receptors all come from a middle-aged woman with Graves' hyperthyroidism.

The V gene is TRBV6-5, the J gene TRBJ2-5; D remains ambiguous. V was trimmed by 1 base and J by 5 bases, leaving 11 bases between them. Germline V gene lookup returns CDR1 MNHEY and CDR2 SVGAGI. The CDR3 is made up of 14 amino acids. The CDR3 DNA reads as TGTGCCAGCAGTTACTTTTCAGGTGGCGAGACCCAGTACTTC. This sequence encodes CASSYFSGGETQYF.

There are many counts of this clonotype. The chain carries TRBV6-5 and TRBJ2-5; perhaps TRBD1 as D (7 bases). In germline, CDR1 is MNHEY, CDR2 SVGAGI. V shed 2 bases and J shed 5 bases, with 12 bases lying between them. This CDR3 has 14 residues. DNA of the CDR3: TGTGCCAGCAGTTACGGAGGGGGCGGTGAGACCCAGTACTTC. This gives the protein CASSYGGGGETQYF.

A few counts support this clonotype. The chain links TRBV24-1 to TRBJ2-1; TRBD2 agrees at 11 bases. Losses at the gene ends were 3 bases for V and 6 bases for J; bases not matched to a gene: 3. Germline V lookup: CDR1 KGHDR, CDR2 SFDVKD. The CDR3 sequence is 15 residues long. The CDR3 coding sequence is TGTGCCACCAGTGATATACTAGCGGGAGCCAATGAGCAGTTCTTC. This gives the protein CATSDILAGANEQFF.

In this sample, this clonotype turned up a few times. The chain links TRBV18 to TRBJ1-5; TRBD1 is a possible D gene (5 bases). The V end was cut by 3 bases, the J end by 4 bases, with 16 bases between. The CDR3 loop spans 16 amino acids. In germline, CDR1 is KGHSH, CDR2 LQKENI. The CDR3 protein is CASSPSAGVRNQPQHF. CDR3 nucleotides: TGTGCCAGCTCACCCTCAGCGGGGGTCAGAAATCAGCCCCAGCATTTT.

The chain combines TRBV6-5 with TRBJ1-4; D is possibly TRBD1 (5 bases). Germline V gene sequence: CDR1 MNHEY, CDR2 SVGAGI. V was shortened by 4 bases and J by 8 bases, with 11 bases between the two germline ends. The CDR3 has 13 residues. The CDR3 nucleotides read TGTGCCAGCAGTTGGGGGAAGGGGGAAAAACTGTTTTTT. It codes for CASSWGKGEKLFF.

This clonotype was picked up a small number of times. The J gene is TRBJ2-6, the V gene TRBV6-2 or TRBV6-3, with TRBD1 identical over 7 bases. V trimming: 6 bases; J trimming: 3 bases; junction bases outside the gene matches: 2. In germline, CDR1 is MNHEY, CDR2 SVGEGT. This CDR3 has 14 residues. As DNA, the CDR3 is TGTGCCAGCAGACCAGGGGGTGGGGCCAACGTCCTGACTTTC. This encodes CASRPGGGANVLTF.

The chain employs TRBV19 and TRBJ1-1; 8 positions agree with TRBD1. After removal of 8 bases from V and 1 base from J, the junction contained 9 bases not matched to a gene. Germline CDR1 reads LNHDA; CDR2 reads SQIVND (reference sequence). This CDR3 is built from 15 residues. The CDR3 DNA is TGTGCCAGTCAAAACTCCGGGACAGGGAACACTGAAGCTTTCTTT. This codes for CASQNSGTGNTEAFF.

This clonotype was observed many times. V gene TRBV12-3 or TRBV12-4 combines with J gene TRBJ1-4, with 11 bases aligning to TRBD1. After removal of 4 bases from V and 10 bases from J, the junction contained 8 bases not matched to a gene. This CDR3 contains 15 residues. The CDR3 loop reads CASSSRTGGTGKLFF. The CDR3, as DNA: TGTGCCAGCAGTTCCAGGACAGGGGGCACGGGAAAACTGTTTTTT.

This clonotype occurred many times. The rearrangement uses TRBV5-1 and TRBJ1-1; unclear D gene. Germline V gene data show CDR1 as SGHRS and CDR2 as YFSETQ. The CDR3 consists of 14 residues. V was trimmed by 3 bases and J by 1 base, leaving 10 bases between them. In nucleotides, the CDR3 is TGCGCCAGCAGCTGGGGTGGAGGGAACACTGAAGCTTTCTTT. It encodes CASSWGGGNTEAFF.

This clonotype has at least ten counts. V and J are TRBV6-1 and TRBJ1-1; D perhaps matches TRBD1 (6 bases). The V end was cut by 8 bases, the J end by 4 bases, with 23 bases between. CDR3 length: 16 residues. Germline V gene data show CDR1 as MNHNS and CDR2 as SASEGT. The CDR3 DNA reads TGTGCCAGCCCCCCGGGACCCGGGGGCGTAGCCACTGAAGCTTTCTTT. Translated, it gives CASPPGPGGVATEAFF.

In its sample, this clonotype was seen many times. CDR3 sequence reads: CASSEGTVKTQYF. The CDR3 nucleotides are TGTGCCAGCAGCGAGGGAACTGTTAAGACCCAGTACTTC. This chain links TRBV11-3 with TRBJ2-5, with D possibly being TRBD2 (5 bases). This CDR3 spans 13 amino acids. Per germline, CDR1 SGHNT and CDR2 YENEEA. Trimming stripped 5 bases from V and 6 bases from J, with 13 bases between.

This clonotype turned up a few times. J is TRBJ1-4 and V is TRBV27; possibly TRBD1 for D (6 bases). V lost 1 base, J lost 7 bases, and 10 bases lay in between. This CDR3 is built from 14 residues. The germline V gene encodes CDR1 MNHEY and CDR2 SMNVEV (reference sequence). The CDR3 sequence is CASSLWGRGEKLFF. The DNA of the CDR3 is TGTGCCAGCAGTTTATGGGGGCGCGGTGAAAAACTGTTTTTT.

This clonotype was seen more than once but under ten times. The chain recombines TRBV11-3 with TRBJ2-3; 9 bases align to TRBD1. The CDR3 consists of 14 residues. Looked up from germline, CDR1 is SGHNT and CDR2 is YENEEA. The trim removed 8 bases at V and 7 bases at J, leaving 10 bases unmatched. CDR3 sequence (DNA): TGTGCCAGCCGGGACAGGGTAGAAGGAAATACGCAGTATTTT. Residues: CASRDRVEGNTQYF.

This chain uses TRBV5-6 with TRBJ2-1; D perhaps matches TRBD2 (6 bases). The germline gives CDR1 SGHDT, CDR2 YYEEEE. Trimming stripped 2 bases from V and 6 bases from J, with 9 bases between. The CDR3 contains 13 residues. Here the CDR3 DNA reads TGTGCCAGCAGCTTTGCGGGGCTCAATGAGCAGTTCTTC. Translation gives CASSFAGLNEQFF.

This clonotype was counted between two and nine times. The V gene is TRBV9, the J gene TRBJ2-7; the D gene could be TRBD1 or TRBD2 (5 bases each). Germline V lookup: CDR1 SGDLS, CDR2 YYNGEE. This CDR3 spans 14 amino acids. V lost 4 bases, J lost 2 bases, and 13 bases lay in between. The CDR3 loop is CASSSPQGPYEQYF. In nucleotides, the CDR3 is TGTGCCAGCAGCTCACCGCAGGGACCCTACGAGCAGTACTTC.